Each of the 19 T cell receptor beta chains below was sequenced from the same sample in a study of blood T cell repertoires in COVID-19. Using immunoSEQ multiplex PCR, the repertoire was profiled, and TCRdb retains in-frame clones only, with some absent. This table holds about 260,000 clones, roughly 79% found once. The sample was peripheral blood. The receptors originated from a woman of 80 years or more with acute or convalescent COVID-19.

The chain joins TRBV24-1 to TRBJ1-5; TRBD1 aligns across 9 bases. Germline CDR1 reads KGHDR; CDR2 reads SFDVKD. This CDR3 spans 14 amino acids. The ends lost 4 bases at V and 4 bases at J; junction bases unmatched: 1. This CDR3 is CATSDGTGNQPQHF. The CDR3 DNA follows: TGTGCCACCAGTGACGGGACAGGGAATCAGCCCCAGCATTTT.

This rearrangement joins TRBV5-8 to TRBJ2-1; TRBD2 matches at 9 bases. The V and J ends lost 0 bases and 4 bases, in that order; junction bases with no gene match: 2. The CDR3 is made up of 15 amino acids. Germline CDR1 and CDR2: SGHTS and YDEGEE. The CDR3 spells CASSLGGGDYNEQFF. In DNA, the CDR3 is TGTGCCAGCAGCTTGGGCGGGGGGGATTACAATGAGCAGTTCTTC. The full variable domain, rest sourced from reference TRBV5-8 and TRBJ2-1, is EAGVTQSPTHLIKTRGQQATLRCSPISGHTSVYWYQQALGLGLQFLLWYDEGEERNRGNFPPRFSGRQFPNYSSELNVNALELEDSALYLCASSLGGGDYNEQFFGPGTRLTVL.

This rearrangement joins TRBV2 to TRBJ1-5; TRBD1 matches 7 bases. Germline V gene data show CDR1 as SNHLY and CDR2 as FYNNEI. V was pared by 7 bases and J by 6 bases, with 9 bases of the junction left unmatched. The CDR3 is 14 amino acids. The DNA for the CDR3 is TGTGCCAGCAAGTTCATGGCAGGGGGTCAGCCCCAGCATTTT. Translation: CASKFMAGGQPQHF.

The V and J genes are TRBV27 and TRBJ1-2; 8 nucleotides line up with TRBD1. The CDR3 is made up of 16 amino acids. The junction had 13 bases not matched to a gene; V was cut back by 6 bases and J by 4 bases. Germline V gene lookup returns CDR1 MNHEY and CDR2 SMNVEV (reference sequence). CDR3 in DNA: TGTGCCAGCAGCCCGCAGAACAGGGGGAGGAGCTATGGCTACACCTTC. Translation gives CASSPQNRGRSYGYTF.

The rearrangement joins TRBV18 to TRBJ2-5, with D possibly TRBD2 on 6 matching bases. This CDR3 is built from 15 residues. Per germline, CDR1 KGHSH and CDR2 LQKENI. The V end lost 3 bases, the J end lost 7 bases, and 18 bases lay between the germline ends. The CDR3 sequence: CASSPAGYSLGTQYF. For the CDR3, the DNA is TGTGCCAGCTCACCTGCGGGATACAGTTTAGGGACCCAGTACTTC.

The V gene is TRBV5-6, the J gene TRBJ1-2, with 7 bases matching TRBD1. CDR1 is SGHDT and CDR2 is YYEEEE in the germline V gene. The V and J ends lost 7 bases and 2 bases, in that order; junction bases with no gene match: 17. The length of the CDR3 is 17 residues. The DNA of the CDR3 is TGTGCCAGCGGAACCCACACGAGGGGGCGAGGAAACTATGGCTACACCTTC. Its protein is CASGTHTRGRGNYGYTF.

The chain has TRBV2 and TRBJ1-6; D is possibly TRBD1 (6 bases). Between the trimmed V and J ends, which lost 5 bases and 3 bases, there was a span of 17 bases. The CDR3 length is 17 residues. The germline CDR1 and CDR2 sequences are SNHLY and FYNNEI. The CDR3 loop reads CASSKNPDRYYNSPLHF. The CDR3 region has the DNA TGTGCCAGCAGTAAAAATCCCGACAGGTACTATAATTCACCCCTCCACTTT. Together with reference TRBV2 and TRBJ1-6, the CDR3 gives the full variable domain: EPEVTQTPSHQVTQMGQEVILRCVPISNHLYFYWYRQILGQKVEFLVSFYNNEISEKSEIFDDQFSVERPDGSNFTLKIRSTKLEDSAMYFCASSKNPDRYYNSPLHFGNGTRLTVT.

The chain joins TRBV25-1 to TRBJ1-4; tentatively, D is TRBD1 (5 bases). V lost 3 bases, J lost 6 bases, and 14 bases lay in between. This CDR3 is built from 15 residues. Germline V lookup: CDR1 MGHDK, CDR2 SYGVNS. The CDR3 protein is CASSEGGIGDEKLFF. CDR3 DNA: TGTGCCAGCAGTGAGGGGGGGATTGGGGATGAAAAACTGTTTTTT.

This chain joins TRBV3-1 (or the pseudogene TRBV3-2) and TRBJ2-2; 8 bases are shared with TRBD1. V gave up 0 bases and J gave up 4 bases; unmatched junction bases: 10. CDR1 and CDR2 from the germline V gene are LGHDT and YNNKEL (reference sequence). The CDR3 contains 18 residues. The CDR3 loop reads CASSQEADRGKITGELFF. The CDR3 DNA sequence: TGTGCCAGCAGCCAAGAAGCTGACAGGGGAAAGATCACCGGGGAGCTGTTTTTT.

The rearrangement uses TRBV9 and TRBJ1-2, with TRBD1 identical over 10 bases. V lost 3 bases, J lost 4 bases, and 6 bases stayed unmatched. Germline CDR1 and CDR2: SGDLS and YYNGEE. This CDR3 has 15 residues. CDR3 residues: CASSAGQGRAYGYTF. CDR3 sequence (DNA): TGTGCCAGCAGCGCGGGACAGGGGAGAGCCTATGGCTACACCTTC.

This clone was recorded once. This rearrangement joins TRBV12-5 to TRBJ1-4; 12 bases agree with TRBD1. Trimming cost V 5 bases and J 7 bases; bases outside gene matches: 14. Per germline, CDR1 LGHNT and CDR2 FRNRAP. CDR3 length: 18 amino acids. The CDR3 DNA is TGTGCTAGTGGTCCCTCCGGGACAGGGGGCGGAAAGGTTGAAAAACTGTTTTTT. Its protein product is CASGPSGTGGGKVEKLFF. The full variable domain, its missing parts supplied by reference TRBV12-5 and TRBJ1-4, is DARVTQTPRHKVTEMGQEVTMRCQPILGHNTVFWYRQTMMQGLELLAYFRNRAPLDDSGMPKDRFSAEMPDATLATLKIQPSEPRDSAVYFCASGPSGTGGGKVEKLFFGSGTQLSVL.

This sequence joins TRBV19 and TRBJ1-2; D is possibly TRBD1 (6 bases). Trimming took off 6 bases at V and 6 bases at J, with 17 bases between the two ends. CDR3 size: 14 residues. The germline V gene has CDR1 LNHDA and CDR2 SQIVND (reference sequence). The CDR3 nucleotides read TGTGCCAGTAGCAAGGACAGCCCCCGGGATGGCTACACCTTC. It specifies CASSKDSPRDGYTF.

CDR3 coding DNA: TGTGCCAGCAGTGCTTACGGTGGACTTCCACTAGCGGGGGGGGATCAGCACACCGGGGAGCTGTTTTTT. This translates into CASSAYGGLPLAGGDQHTGELFF. V gene TRBV9 combines with J gene TRBJ2-2; TRBD2 matches at 13 bases. The trim removed 5 bases at V and 3 bases at J, leaving 25 bases unmatched. The CDR3 contains 23 residues. Germline V lookup: CDR1 SGDLS, CDR2 YYNGEE.

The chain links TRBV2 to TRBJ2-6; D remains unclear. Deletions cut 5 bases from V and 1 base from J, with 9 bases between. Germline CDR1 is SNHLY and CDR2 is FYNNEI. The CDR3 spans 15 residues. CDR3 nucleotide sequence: TGTGCCAGCAGTCCGGAGCTATCTGGGGCCAACGTCCTGACTTTC. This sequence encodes CASSPELSGANVLTF.

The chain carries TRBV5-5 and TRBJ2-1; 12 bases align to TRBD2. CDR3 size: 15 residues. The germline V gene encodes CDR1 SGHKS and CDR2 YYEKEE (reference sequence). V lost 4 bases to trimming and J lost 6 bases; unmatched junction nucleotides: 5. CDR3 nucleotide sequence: TGTGCCAGCAGCGTCGCGACTAGCGGGGGCAATGAGCAGTTCTTC. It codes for CASSVATSGGNEQFF.

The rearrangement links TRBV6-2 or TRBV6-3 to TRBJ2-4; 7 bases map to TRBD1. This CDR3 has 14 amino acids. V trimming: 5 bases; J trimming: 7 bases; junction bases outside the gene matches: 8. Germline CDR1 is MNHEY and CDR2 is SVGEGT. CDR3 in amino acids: CASSNFRDSNIQYF. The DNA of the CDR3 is TGTGCCAGCAGTAACTTCCGGGACAGCAACATTCAGTACTTC.

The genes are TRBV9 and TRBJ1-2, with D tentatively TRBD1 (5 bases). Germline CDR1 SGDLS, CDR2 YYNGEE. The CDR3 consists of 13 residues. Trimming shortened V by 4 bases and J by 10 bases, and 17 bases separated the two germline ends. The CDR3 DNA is TGTGCCAGCAGCCCGCGGGGGGGTTCCGTCTACACCTTC. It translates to CASSPRGGSVYTF.

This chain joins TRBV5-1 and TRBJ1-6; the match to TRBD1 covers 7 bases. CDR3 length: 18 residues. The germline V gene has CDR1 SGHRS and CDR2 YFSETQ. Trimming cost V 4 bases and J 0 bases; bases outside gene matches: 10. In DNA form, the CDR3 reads TGCGCCAGCAGCCTCAATCCGGGACAGCGCTCCTATAATTCACCCCTCCACTTT. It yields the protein CASSLNPGQRSYNSPLHF. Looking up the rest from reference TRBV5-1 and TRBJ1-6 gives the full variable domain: KAGVTQTPRYLIKTRGQQVTLSCSPISGHRSVSWYQQTPGQGLQFLFEYFSETQRNKGNFPGRFSGRQFSNSRSEMNVSTLELGDSALYLCASSLNPGQRSYNSPLHFGNGTRLTVT.

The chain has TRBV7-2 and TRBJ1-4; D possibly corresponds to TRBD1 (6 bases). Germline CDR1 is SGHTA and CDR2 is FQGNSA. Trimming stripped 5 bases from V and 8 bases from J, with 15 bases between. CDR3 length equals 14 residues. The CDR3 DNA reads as TGTGCCAGCAGCCTTACAGGGTACGAGGAAAAACTGTTTTTT. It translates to CASSLTGYEEKLFF.